Below, one TCR beta chain is given with its context. Each CDR3 protein is one row after TCRdb ran MiXCR on the 5' RACE reads. The sample has roughly 120,000 distinct CDR3 sequences, around 20% seen once; the top ten hold 2.8%. This CDR3 spans 14 amino acids. V lost 5 bases and J 3 bases, leaving 13 bases between the germline ends. The sample originates from a study of human T cells and chemical hapten exposure. Whole-study context: Small differences in pooled library volume mainly drove the variation in TCR yields per sample.

Total RNA was extracted from unfractionated whole blood. The chain combines TRBV12-3 or TRBV12-4 with TRBJ1-2; D is uncertain. The TCR comes from a human donor in good health. The CDR3 spells CASSPIRDYYGYTF. The CDR3 DNA is TGTGCCAGCAGTCCCATTCGGGATTACTATGGCTACACCTTC.